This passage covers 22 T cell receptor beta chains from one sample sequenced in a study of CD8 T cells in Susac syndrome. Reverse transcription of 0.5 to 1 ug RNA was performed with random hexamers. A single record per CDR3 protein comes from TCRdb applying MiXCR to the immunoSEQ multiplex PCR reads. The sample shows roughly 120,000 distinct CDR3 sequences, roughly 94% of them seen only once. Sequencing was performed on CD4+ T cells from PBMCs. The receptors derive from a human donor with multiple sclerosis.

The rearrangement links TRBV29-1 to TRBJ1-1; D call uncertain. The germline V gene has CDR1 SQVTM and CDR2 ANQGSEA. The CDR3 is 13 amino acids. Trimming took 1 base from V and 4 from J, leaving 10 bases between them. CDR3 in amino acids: CSVEGGMGTEAFF. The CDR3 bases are TGCAGCGTTGAAGGGGGAATGGGCACTGAAGCTTTCTTT. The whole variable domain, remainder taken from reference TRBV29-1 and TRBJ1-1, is SAVISQKPSRDICQRGTSLTIQCQVDSQVTMMFWYRQQPGQSLTLIATANQGSEATYESGFVIDKFPISRPNLTFSTLTVSNMSPEDSSIYLCSVEGGMGTEAFFGQGTRLTVV.

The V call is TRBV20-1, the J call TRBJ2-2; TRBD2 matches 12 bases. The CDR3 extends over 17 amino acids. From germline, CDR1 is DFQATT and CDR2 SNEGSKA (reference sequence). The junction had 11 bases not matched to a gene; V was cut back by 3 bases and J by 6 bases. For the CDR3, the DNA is TGCAGTGCTAGTCTAGCGGGAGGGCCAGTCCCCGCCGGGGAGCTGTTTTTT. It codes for CSASLAGGPVPAGELFF.

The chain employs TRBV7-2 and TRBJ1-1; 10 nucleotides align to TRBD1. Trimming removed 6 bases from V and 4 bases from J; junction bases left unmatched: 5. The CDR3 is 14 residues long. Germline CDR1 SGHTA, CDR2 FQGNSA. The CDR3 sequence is CASSYGQGVTEAFF. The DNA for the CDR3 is TGTGCCAGCAGTTATGGACAGGGGGTCACTGAAGCTTTCTTT. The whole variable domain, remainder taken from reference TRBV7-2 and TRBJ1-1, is GAGVSQSPSNKVTEKGKDVELRCDPISGHTALYWYRQSLGQGLEFLIYFQGNSAPDKSGLPSDRFSAERTGGSVSTLTIQRTQQEDSAVYLCASSYGQGVTEAFFGQGTRLTVV.

CDR3 in amino acids: CASSLVSLFEQYF. The DNA for the CDR3 is TGTGCCAGCAGTTTGGTTTCCCTATTCGAGCAGTACTTC. This chain links TRBV12-3 or TRBV12-4 with TRBJ2-7; D is ambiguous. V dropped 3 bases and J dropped 6 bases, with 12 bases sitting between them. This CDR3 is 13 amino acids long.

Here the CDR3 DNA reads TGTGCCAGCAGTGAAGTAGAGTACAATGAGCAGTTCTTC. It yields the protein CASSEVEYNEQFF. V is TRBV25-1 and J is TRBJ2-1; the D is unclear. Trimming removed 2 bases from V and 4 bases from J, with 6 bases in between. The CDR3 spans 13 residues. CDR1 is MGHDK and CDR2 is SYGVNS in the germline V gene.

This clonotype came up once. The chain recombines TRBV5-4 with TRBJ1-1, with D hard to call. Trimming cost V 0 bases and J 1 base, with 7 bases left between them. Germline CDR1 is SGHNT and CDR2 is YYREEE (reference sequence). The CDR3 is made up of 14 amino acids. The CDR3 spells CASSLERENTEAFF. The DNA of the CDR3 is TGTGCCAGCAGCTTGGAACGGGAGAACACTGAAGCTTTCTTT. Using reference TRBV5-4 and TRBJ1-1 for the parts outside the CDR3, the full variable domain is ETGVTQSPTHLIKTRGQQVTLRCSSQSGHNTVSWYQQALGQGPQFIFQYYREEENGRGNFPPRFSGLQFPNYSSELNVNALELDDSALYLCASSLERENTEAFFGQGTRLTVV.

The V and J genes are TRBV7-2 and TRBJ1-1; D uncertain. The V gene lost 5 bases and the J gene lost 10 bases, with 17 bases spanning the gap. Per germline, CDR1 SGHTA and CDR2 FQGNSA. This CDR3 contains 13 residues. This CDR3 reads CASSLLWVSSAFF. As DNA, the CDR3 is TGTGCCAGCAGCCTACTGTGGGTGTCATCAGCTTTCTTT.

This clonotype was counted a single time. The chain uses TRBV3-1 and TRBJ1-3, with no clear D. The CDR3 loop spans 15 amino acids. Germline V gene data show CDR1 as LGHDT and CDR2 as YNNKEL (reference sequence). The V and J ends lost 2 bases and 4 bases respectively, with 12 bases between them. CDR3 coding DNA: TGTGCCAGCAGCCAAAATCGGGCCTTCGGAAACACCATATATTTT. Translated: CASSQNRAFGNTIYF.

CDR3 nucleotide sequence: TGTGCCAGCAGCTTAACCGGGACAGTTTACAATGAGCAGTTCTTC. Residues: CASSLTGTVYNEQFF. The chain has TRBV7-2 and TRBJ2-1; TRBD1 matches 7 bases. CDR3 size: 15 residues. Germline loops: CDR1 SGHTA, CDR2 FQGNSA. V lost 2 bases and J lost 4; bases outside the gene matches: 5.

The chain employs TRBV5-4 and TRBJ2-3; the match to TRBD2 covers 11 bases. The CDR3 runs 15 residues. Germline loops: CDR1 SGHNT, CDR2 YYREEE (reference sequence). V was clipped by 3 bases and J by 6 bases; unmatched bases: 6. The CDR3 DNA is TGTGCCAGCAGCTCCCGACTAGCGGGGCTGGATACGCAGTATTTT. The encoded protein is CASSSRLAGLDTQYF.

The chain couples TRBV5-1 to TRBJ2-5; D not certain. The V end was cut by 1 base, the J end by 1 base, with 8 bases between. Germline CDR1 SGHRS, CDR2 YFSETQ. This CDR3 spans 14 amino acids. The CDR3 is CASSLSGSQETQYF. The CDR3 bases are TGCGCCAGCAGCTTGTCCGGGTCCCAAGAGACCCAGTACTTC.

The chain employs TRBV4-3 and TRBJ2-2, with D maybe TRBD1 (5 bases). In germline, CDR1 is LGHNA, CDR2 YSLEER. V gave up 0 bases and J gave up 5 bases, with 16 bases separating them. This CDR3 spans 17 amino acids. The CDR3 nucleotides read TGCGCCAGCAGCCAAGAGGGGCTAGGGGCCAAGACCGGGGAGCTGTTTTTT. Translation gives CASSQEGLGAKTGELFF.

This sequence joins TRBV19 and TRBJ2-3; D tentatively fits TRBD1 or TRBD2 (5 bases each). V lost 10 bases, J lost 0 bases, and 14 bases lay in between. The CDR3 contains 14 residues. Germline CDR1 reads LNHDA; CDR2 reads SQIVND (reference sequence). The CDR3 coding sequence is TGTGCCACCCGTTCCGGGACCAGCACAGATACGCAGTATTTT. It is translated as CATRSGTSTDTQYF.

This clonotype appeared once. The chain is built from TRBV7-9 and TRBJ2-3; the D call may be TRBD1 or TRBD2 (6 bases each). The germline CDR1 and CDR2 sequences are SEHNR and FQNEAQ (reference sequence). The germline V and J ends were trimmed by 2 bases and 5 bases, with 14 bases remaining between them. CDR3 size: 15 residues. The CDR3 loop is CASSLTGGAGDTQYF. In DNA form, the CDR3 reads TGTGCCAGCAGCTTAACCGGGGGCGCGGGAGATACGCAGTATTTT.

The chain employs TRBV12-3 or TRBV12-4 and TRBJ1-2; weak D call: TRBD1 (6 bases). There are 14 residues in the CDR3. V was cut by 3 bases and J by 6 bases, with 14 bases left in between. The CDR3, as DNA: TGTGCCAGCAGTTTGATGACAGGCGGAGATGGCTACACCTTC. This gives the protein CASSLMTGGDGYTF.

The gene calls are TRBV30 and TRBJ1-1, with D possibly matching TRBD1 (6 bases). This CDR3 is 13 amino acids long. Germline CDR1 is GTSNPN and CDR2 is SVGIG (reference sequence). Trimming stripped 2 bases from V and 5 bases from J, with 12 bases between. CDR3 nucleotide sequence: TGTGCCTGGAGTATACAGGGAAGTACTGAAGCTTTCTTT. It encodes CAWSIQGSTEAFF.

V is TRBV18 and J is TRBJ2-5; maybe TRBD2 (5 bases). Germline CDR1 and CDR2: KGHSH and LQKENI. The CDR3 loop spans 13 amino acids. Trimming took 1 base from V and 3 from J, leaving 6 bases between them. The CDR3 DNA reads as TGTGCCAGCTCACCACGGGGAGAAGAGACCCAGTACTTC. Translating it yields CASSPRGEETQYF.

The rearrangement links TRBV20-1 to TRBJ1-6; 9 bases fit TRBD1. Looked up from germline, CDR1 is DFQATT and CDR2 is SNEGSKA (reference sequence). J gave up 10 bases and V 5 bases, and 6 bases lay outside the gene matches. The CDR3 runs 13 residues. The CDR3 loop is CSAFGTGSSPLHF. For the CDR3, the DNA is TGCAGTGCTTTTGGGACAGGGTCATCACCCCTCCACTTT.

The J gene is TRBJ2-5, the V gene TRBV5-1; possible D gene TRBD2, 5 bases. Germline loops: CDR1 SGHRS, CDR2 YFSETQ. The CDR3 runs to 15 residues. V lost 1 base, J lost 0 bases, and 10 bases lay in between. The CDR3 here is CASSLYGNNQETQYF. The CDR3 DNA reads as TGCGCCAGCAGCTTGTACGGGAACAACCAAGAGACCCAGTACTTC. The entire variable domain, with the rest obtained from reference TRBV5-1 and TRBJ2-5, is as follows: KAGVTQTPRYLIKTRGQQVTLSCSPISGHRSVSWYQQTPGQGLQFLFEYFSETQRNKGNFPGRFSGRQFSNSRSEMNVSTLELGDSALYLCASSLYGNNQETQYFGPGTRLLVL.

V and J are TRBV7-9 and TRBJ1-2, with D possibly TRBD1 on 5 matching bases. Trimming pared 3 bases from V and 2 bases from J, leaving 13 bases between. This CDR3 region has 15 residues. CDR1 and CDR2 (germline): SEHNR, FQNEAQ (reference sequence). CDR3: CASSFSGWQNYGYTF. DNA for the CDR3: TGTGCCAGCAGCTTTTCAGGGTGGCAGAACTATGGCTACACCTTC.

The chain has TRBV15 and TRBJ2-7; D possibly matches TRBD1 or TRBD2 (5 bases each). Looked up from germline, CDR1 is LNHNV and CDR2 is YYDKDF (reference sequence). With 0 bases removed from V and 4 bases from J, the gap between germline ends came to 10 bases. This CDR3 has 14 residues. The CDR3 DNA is TGTGCCACCAGCAGAGATCGGGGCCTTTACGAGCAGTACTTC. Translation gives CATSRDRGLYEQYF.

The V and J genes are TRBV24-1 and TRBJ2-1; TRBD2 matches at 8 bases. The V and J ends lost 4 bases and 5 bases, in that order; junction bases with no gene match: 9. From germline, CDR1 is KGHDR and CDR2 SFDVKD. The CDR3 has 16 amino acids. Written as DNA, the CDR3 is TGTGCCACCAGTGACCCAAGCGGGAGCGCCAACAATGAGCAGTTCTTC. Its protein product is CATSDPSGSANNEQFF.